The 25 T cell receptor beta chains below were found in one sample sequenced in a study of CD8+ T cells in alopecia areata. Treatment specified: oral pan-JAK inhibitor, 5-10 mg twice daily. RNA extraction and reverse transcription yielded cDNA as sequencing template. Profiled with immunoSEQ multiplex PCR; TCRdb holds only in-frame clones, not every one. The table records 250,000 to 350,000 clones, 45% to 70% of them present only once. This specimen was CD4+ T cells sorted from blood, taken around week 54, from a patient treated with tofacitinib. These receptors were collected from a human donor with alopecia areata.

The chain uses TRBV10-3 and TRBJ1-4; D is uncertain. The germline V gene encodes CDR1 ENHRY and CDR2 SYGVKD. The CDR3 totals 16 residues. V gave up 4 bases and J gave up 6 bases, with 18 bases separating them. CDR3 bases: TGTGCCATCAGTGCATATAGGGAAGGGCGTGATGAAAAACTGTTTTTT. Translation gives CAISAYREGRDEKLFF.

In this sample, this clone turned up once. The gene calls are TRBV5-1 and TRBJ2-7, with TRBD1 identical over 9 bases. The J call may be mistaken, given a closer DNA end match to TRBJ2-5. The CDR3 loop spans 16 amino acids. Germline CDR1 SGHRS, CDR2 YFSETQ. The CDR3 here is CASSFAGTGPRETQYF. CDR3 coding DNA: TGCGCCAGCAGCTTCGCCGGGACAGGGCCTCGGGAGACCCAGTACTTC.

Concerning this clone itself: Other DNA sequences in the same sample also yield this CDR3. This sequence joins TRBV6-5 and TRBJ1-2, with 9 bases aligning to TRBD1. V trimming: 6 bases; J trimming: 2 bases; junction bases outside the gene matches: 4. Germline-derived CDR1 and CDR2 are MNHEY and SVGAGI. This CDR3 is built from 14 residues. The CDR3 DNA is TGTGCCAGCAGCCCCGGACAGGGGAACTATGGCTACACCTTC. This encodes CASSPGQGNYGYTF.

V is TRBV6-6 and J is TRBJ2-2; D not resolved. V was pared by 0 bases and J by 7 bases, with 3 bases between. Per the germline V gene, CDR1 is MNHNY and CDR2 is SVGAGI (reference sequence). CDR3 length equals 12 residues. The CDR3 sequence: CASSYSDGELFF. In DNA form, the CDR3 reads TGTGCCAGCAGTTACTCGGACGGGGAGCTGTTTTTT.

The CDR3 sequence: CASSMGRGGNEQFF. The CDR3 DNA reads as TGTGCCAGTAGTATGGGACGGGGGGGCAATGAGCAGTTCTTC. The chain carries TRBV19 and TRBJ2-1; 8 bases fit TRBD2. The germline CDR1 and CDR2 sequences are LNHDA and SQIVND (reference sequence). The CDR3 sequence is 14 residues long. V lost 3 bases, J lost 6 bases, and 4 bases stayed unmatched.

The chain employs TRBV30 and TRBJ1-5; 9 nucleotides line up with TRBD1. The V gene's germline CDR1 is GTSNPN and CDR2 SVGIG (reference sequence). V lost 3 bases, J lost 4 bases, and 1 base stayed unmatched. The CDR3 runs 13 residues. CDR3 DNA sequence: TGTGCCTGGAGGACAGGGGGGAATCAGCCCCAGCATTTT. Protein sequence: CAWRTGGNQPQHF. Supplemented by reference TRBV30 and TRBJ1-5, the full variable domain reads SQTIHQWPATLVQPVGSPLSLECTVEGTSNPNLYWYRQAAGRGLQLLFYSVGIGQISSEVPQNLSASRPQDRQFILSSKKLLLSDSGFYLCAWRTGGNQPQHFGDGTRLSIL.

The J gene is TRBJ1-1, the V gene TRBV30; the match to TRBD1 covers 9 bases. Germline lookup yields CDR1 GTSNPN and CDR2 SVGIG (reference sequence). V shed 4 bases and J 12 bases; nucleotides not matched to a gene: 12. CDR3 length: 13 amino acids. For the CDR3, the DNA is TGTGCCTGGACCGCTGGGACAGGGTTAACGACTTTCTTT. This gives the protein CAWTAGTGLTTFF.

This clone was observed a handful of times. The chain links TRBV11-2 to TRBJ2-3, with a tentative D call TRBD1 (6 bases). CDR3 size: 14 residues. Trimming took 5 bases from V and 4 from J, leaving 13 bases between them. Germline-derived CDR1 and CDR2 are SGHAT and FQNNGV. This CDR3 reads CASSPGGQPDTQYF. The CDR3 region has the DNA TGTGCCAGCAGCCCGGGCGGACAGCCAGATACGCAGTATTTT.

The chain is built from TRBV5-1 and TRBJ2-1, with D unclear. The CDR3 loop spans 16 amino acids. Trimming took 0 bases from V and 7 from J, leaving 17 bases between them. Germline CDR1 SGHRS, CDR2 YFSETQ. The CDR3: CASSLDLNLGRNEQFF. CDR3 sequence (DNA): TGCGCCAGCAGCTTGGACCTTAATTTAGGGCGGAATGAGCAGTTCTTC. Full variable domain (missing parts from reference TRBV5-1 and TRBJ2-1): KAGVTQTPRYLIKTRGQQVTLSCSPISGHRSVSWYQQTPGQGLQFLFEYFSETQRNKGNFPGRFSGRQFSNSRSEMNVSTLELGDSALYLCASSLDLNLGRNEQFFGPGTRLTVL.

This chain links TRBV7-6 with TRBJ1-1; a weak D match, TRBD1 (5 bases). The CDR3 sequence is 15 residues long. CDR1 and CDR2 from the germline V gene are SGHVS and FNYEAQ. V lost 4 bases, J lost 8 bases, and 20 bases lay in between. CDR3 amino acids: CASSSNQGFSTEAFF. CDR3 DNA sequence: TGTGCCAGCAGCTCAAACCAGGGTTTTAGTACGGAAGCTTTCTTT.

The V and J genes are TRBV6-5 and TRBJ2-7, with TRBD1 matching 9 bases. V was clipped by 6 bases and J by 3 bases; unmatched bases: 6. Germline V gives CDR1 MNHEY, CDR2 SVGAGI. The CDR3 length is 14 residues. CDR3 DNA sequence: TGTGCCAGCAGCCACAGGGGGCGACTCTACGAGCAGTACTTC. Translation gives CASSHRGRLYEQYF.

The rearrangement uses TRBV25-1 and TRBJ1-4, with D possibly TRBD1 on 6 matching bases. From germline, CDR1 is MGHDK and CDR2 SYGVNS. V lost 1 base, J lost 4 bases, and 10 bases lay in between. This CDR3 contains 15 residues. This CDR3 is CASSESGTSNEKLFF. CDR3 coding DNA: TGTGCCAGCAGTGAATCCGGGACAAGTAATGAAAAACTGTTTTTT.

The chain combines TRBV7-9 with TRBJ2-1, with TRBD2 matching over 8 bases. The CDR3 is 17 residues long. The germline V gene has CDR1 SEHNR and CDR2 FQNEAQ (reference sequence). V lost 5 bases and J lost 4; bases outside the gene matches: 13. The CDR3: CASSKPPSSGLYNEQFF. DNA of the CDR3: TGTGCCAGCAGCAAGCCCCCATCTAGCGGGCTTTACAATGAGCAGTTCTTC.

The chain joins TRBV19 to TRBJ1-2, with D unresolved. Trimming cost V 3 bases and J 0 bases, with 5 bases left between them. The CDR3 sequence is 13 residues long. The V gene's germline CDR1 is LNHDA and CDR2 SQIVND (reference sequence). The CDR3 reads CASSILANYGYTF. CDR3 sequence (DNA): TGTGCCAGTAGTATTCTCGCTAACTATGGCTACACCTTC.

This chain links TRBV6-1 with TRBJ2-6; 8 nucleotides align to TRBD1. V lost 1 base to trimming and J lost 0 bases; unmatched junction nucleotides: 5. There are 18 residues in the CDR3. Germline V lookup: CDR1 MNHNS, CDR2 SASEGT. The CDR3 region has the DNA TGTGCCAGCAGTGAAGTCTCGACAGGGGTCTCTGGGGCCAACGTCCTGACTTTC. Encoded protein: CASSEVSTGVSGANVLTF.

This clone was found a few times. The J gene is TRBJ2-2, the V gene TRBV29-1, with D possibly being TRBD2 (6 bases). This CDR3 spans 13 amino acids. Trimming stripped 5 bases from V and 5 bases from J, with 12 bases between. The germline V gene encodes CDR1 SQVTM and CDR2 ANQGSEA. The CDR3 sequence: CSVLPRGTGELFF. The CDR3, as DNA: TGCAGCGTTTTGCCGCGGGGAACCGGGGAGCTGTTTTTT.

The chain uses TRBV6-5 and TRBJ1-1; D may be TRBD1 (5 bases). The CDR3 has 14 amino acids. V shed 4 bases and J shed 6 bases, with 15 bases lying between them. Germline V gene sequence: CDR1 MNHEY, CDR2 SVGAGI. CDR3 DNA: TGTGCCAGCAGTTCTGGGGGATTACTACCTGAAGCTTTCTTT. Translated: CASSSGGLLPEAFF.

This sequence joins TRBV6-5 and TRBJ2-5; D is perhaps TRBD2 (5 bases). CDR3 length equals 12 residues. Per germline, CDR1 MNHEY and CDR2 SVGAGI. V was cut by 4 bases and J by 7 bases, with 10 bases left in between. The CDR3 is CASSFGRGTQYF. The CDR3, as DNA: TGTGCCAGCAGTTTTGGGAGAGGGACCCAGTACTTC.

The rearrangement uses TRBV4-2 and TRBJ1-5; TRBD1 agrees at 10 bases. V shed 4 bases and J 4 bases; nucleotides not matched to a gene: 10. CDR1 and CDR2 from the germline V gene are LGHNA and YNFKEQ. The CDR3 is 17 amino acids. CDR3 sequence (DNA): TGTGCCAGCAGCCCCTATACCGGGACAGGGGATAATCAGCCCCAGCATTTT. Protein: CASSPYTGTGDNQPQHF.

There are a few counts of this clone. The gene calls are TRBV2 and TRBJ1-4; perhaps TRBD1 as D (5 bases). The CDR3 is made up of 14 amino acids. CDR1 SNHLY and CDR2 FYNNEI come from the germline V gene. Trimming took 3 bases from V and 5 from J, leaving 10 bases between them. This CDR3 reads CASSDRDHNEKLFF. The DNA of the CDR3 is TGTGCCAGCAGTGATAGGGACCACAATGAAAAACTGTTTTTT.

This clone came up a few times. V gene TRBV29-1 combines with J gene TRBJ1-1, with 12 bases fitting TRBD1. The ends lost 5 bases at V and 4 bases at J; junction bases unmatched: 17. The V gene's germline CDR1 is SQVTM and CDR2 ANQGSEA. This CDR3 spans 18 amino acids. The CDR3 bases are TGCAGCGTTACCCCCGGGACAGGGGGCGGCGGACCCCCCACTGAAGCTTTCTTT. It encodes CSVTPGTGGGGPPTEAFF. The variable domain in full, completed from reference TRBV29-1 and TRBJ1-1, reads SAVISQKPSRDICQRGTSLTIQCQVDSQVTMMFWYRQQPGQSLTLIATANQGSEATYESGFVIDKFPISRPNLTFSTLTVSNMSPEDSSIYLCSVTPGTGGGGPPTEAFFGQGTRLTVV.

This clone was picked up a small number of times. The rearrangement links TRBV18 to TRBJ1-5; 7 positions match TRBD1. This CDR3 region has 14 residues. Unmatched junction bases numbered 1, after V lost 2 bases and J lost 3 bases. CDR1 and CDR2 from the germline V gene are KGHSH and LQKENI. CDR3 sequence: CASSPGQANQPQHF. CDR3 in DNA: TGTGCCAGCTCACCAGGACAGGCCAATCAGCCCCAGCATTTT.

The genes are TRBV29-1 and TRBJ2-7; 9 bases fit TRBD1. This CDR3 spans 11 amino acids. Germline assignment: CDR1 SQVTM and CDR2 ANQGSEA. The V gene end was trimmed by 6 bases and the J gene end by 6 bases; junction bases not matched to a gene: 3. The CDR3 is CSVLQGAEQYF. CDR3 DNA sequence: TGCAGCGTGCTACAGGGGGCCGAGCAGTACTTC.

This clone was counted between two and nine times. This sequence joins TRBV9 and TRBJ1-5; D unresolved. CDR1 is SGDLS and CDR2 is YYNGEE in the germline V gene. The CDR3 sequence is 14 residues long. V was trimmed by 3 bases and J by 0 bases, leaving 7 bases between them. CDR3 protein: CASSAFPSNQPQHF. CDR3 DNA sequence: TGTGCCAGCAGCGCCTTCCCTAGCAATCAGCCCCAGCATTTT. Complete variable domain (other parts from reference TRBV9 and TRBJ1-5): DSGVTQTPKHLITATGQRVTLRCSPRSGDLSVYWYQQSLDQGLQFLIQYYNGEERAKGNILERFSAQQFPDLHSELNLSSLELGDSALYFCASSAFPSNQPQHFGDGTRLSIL.

The rearrangement joins TRBV30 to TRBJ1-2, with 7 positions matching TRBD1. V shed 4 bases and J 7 bases; nucleotides not matched to a gene: 9. CDR3 length: 13 amino acids. The germline V gene encodes CDR1 GTSNPN and CDR2 SVGIG (reference sequence). CDR3 loop: CAWTRQGTSGYTF. In DNA, the CDR3 is TGTGCCTGGACACGACAGGGAACGTCTGGCTACACCTTC. The entire variable domain, with the rest obtained from reference TRBV30 and TRBJ1-2, is as follows: SQTIHQWPATLVQPVGSPLSLECTVEGTSNPNLYWYRQAAGRGLQLLFYSVGIGQISSEVPQNLSASRPQDRQFILSSKKLLLSDSGFYLCAWTRQGTSGYTFGSGTRLTVV.